A few counts support the clone carrying this TCR beta chain. This entry is derived from a study of T cells after yellow fever vaccination. TCRdb redid the calling of the 5' RACE reads with MiXCR, one entry per CDR3 protein. Of about 320,000 distinct CDR3 sequences in the sample, approximately 4% were seen once. V was shortened by 0 bases and J by 6 bases, with 10 bases between the two germline ends. This CDR3 region has 13 residues. The germline gives CDR1 SGHRS, CDR2 YFSETQ. This sample comprised PBMCs, obtained 15 days after the yellow fever booster vaccination. The chain combines TRBV5-1 with TRBJ2-7; D is ambiguous. The receptor comes from a man in his late teens or twenties who received the YFV17D yellow fever vaccine. This chain's CDR3 is CASSLGPSAEQYF. The DNA for the CDR3 is TGCGCCAGCAGCTTGGGTCCCTCGGCCGAGCAGTACTTC. Full variable domain (remainder filled in from reference TRBV5-1 and TRBJ2-7): KAGVTQTPRYLIKTRGQQVTLSCSPISGHRSVSWYQQTPGQGLQFLFEYFSETQRNKGNFPGRFSGRQFSNSRSEMNVSTLELGDSALYLCASSLGPSAEQYFGPGTRLTVT.